This TCR beta chain was obtained from a study of blood T cell repertoires in COVID-19 (dated by TCRdb to 2018 to 2020). About the full investigation: Samples from collaborators originated in the United States, Italy and Spain and spanned both the acute and convalescent phases of COVID-19. The samples were drawn from two sources: the first 160 participants of the ongoing ImmuneRACE study, and 1,254 subjects contributed by 6 global collaborators. Deeply sampled blood TCRbeta repertoires from subjects exposed to, actively infected with, or recovered from COVID-19 were included in the dataset. The repertoires were released in a freely available public database intended as a resource for research on the immune response to SARS-CoV-2. Nearly every sample came with metadata listing a de-identified subject ID, COVID-19 status, age in years and sex. Where available, HLA class I and class II types were taken from metadata supplied by the sample provider and were not determined by assay-based typing. The prospective study material was composed of cDNA or gDNA derived from T cells, B-cell-depleted T cells, or PBMCs. What the work shows at the level of the full study, not this receptor alone: How much clinical and demographic metadata was included differed by source and by participant, and the metadata was provided uncurated.

One collaborating source in Seattle enrolled patients during active infection and followed them longitudinally through the course of disease. Each collaborating institution followed its own protocols to collect whole blood in K2EDTA tubes. For TCRbeta analysis, collaborator samples were shipped as frozen whole blood, as isolated PBMCs, or as DNA extracted from either sample type. TCRbeta CDR3 regions were amplified from genomic DNA using the immunoSEQ Assay, a bias-controlled multiplex PCR. The authors' analysis ran thus. Within the assay, amplification of reference gene primers was used to estimate how many nucleated cells each sample contained. To quantify the absolute abundance of each unique TCRbeta CDR3 rearrangement, sequence reads were collapsed and filtered. Productive Simpson clonality was computed per sample as the square root of Simpson's diversity index over productive rearrangements. The immuneACCESS repertoire file appears here via TCRdb, limited to in-frame rearrangements. These files lack a portion of the clones; in checked studies, under half of the deficit traces to unresolved V genes, and the cause of the others is not known. That table furnishes V, J and clone size, whereas the DNA furnished D and trimming. The sample has 300,000 to 350,000 clones on record, 87% of them singletons. The ten largest clones represent 9.9% of the sample.

Worth noting for this clone: Its antigen has not been determined. It has no much larger one-base neighbor in the sample; base qualities were not kept.

At the junction V is shortened by 5 bases and J by 0 bases, with 19 bases in between. The CDR3 starts with the cysteine, ends with the phenylalanine, and has 17 residues. The only DNA kept is the CDR3, 51 bases in frame from the first base. CDR1 and CDR2 are read off the germline V gene as SQVTM and ANQGSEA. Material for sequencing was peripheral blood. The chain links TRBV29-1 with TRBJ2-2; the D gene is perhaps TRBD1, on 6 matching bases. This receptor was taken from a young man with COVID-19, enrolled during active disease. The CDR3 reads as follows: CSVTLIRGSSNTGELFF. The sequenced DNA is TGCAGCGTTACCCTTATCAGGGGATCGTCGAACACCGGGGAGCTGTTTTTT.